A single sample gave rise to the 7 T cell receptor beta chains below, sequenced in a study of cytomegalovirus exposure and HLA in healthy donors. The PCR contained 60 Vbeta and 13 Jbeta primers. The protocol was immunoSEQ multiplex PCR, while the TCRdb copy is restricted to in-frame clones and leaves out a portion. The data hold about 170,000 clones, with about four fifths observed a single time. Sequenced material: PBMCs. Receptor source: a woman aged 45-59 years in good health and CMV-seronegative.

This chain uses TRBV7-9 with TRBJ2-5, with 8 positions matching TRBD1. The junction had 8 bases not matched to a gene; V was cut back by 4 bases and J by 4 bases. Germline V gene sequence: CDR1 SEHNR, CDR2 FQNEAQ (reference sequence). The CDR3 loop spans 15 amino acids. CDR3 nucleotides: TGTGCCAGCAGCTCCGACAGGGGATGGCGAGAGACCCAGTACTTC. Protein sequence: CASSSDRGWRETQYF. The whole variable domain, remainder taken from reference TRBV7-9 and TRBJ2-5, is DTGVSQNPRHKITKRGQNVTFRCDPISEHNRLYWYRQTLGQGPEFLTYFQNEAQLEKSRLLSDRFSAERPKGSFSTLEIQRTEQGDSAMYLCASSSDRGWRETQYFGPGTRLLVL.

This chain connects TRBV18 to TRBJ1-4, with 10 bases lining up with TRBD1. J lost 5 bases, V lost 2 bases, and 2 bases had no gene match. The CDR3 length is 15 residues. Germline V CDR1 and CDR2: KGHSH, LQKENI. CDR3 amino acids: CASSPSTGGNEKLFF. DNA for the CDR3: TGTGCCAGCTCACCATCGACAGGGGGCAATGAAAAACTGTTTTTT. Full variable domain (rest looked up from reference TRBV18 and TRBJ1-4): NAGVMQNPRHLVRRRGQEARLRCSPMKGHSHVYWYRQLPEEGLKFMVYLQKENIIDESGMPKERFSAEFPKEGPSILRIQQVVRGDSAAYFCASSPSTGGNEKLFFGSGTQLSVL.

The chain joins TRBV4-3 to TRBJ1-6; 9 bases match TRBD1. Trimming removed 3 bases from V and 9 bases from J; junction bases left unmatched: 9. Per germline, CDR1 LGHNA and CDR2 YSLEER. CDR3 length: 16 amino acids. CDR3 residues: CASSQRGQGGTSPLHF. DNA of the CDR3: TGCGCCAGCAGCCAGAGGGGACAGGGAGGGACTTCACCCCTCCACTTT.

V is TRBV18 and J is TRBJ1-4; possible D gene TRBD1, 6 bases. V dropped 4 bases and J dropped 0 bases, with 15 bases sitting between them. The CDR3 is made up of 17 amino acids. Germline V CDR1 and CDR2: KGHSH, LQKENI. The CDR3 nucleotides read TGTGCCAGCTCACTAGAACAGGGTCCTGCAACTAATGAAAAACTGTTTTTT. It translates to CASSLEQGPATNEKLFF.

The chain combines TRBV11-2 with TRBJ2-7; 13 nucleotides align to TRBD2. The CDR3 is 15 residues long. Trimming at V came to 7 bases and at J to 6 bases, leaving 9 bases not matched to a gene. Germline CDR1 reads SGHAT; CDR2 reads FQNNGV. CDR3: CASNPAGTSGVEQYF. DNA of the CDR3: TGTGCCAGCAACCCTGCAGGGACTAGCGGGGTCGAGCAGTACTTC. Using reference TRBV11-2 and TRBJ2-7 for the parts outside the CDR3, the full variable domain is EAGVAQSPRYKIIEKRQSVAFWCNPISGHATLYWYQQILGQGPKLLIQFQNNGVVDDSQLPKDRFSAERLKGVDSTLKIQPAKLEDSAVYLCASNPAGTSGVEQYFGPGTRLTVT.

The rearrangement links TRBV28 to TRBJ2-7; D is perhaps TRBD2 (6 bases). The germline V and J ends were trimmed by 4 bases and 4 bases, with 20 bases remaining between them. This CDR3 is 16 amino acids long. Germline CDR1 and CDR2: MDHEN and SYDVKM. The CDR3 here is CASSSPSAEGRYEQYF. The CDR3 DNA follows: TGTGCCAGCAGTTCGCCCTCAGCGGAGGGGAGGTACGAGCAGTACTTC.

This clone was found once. The genes are TRBV6-6 and TRBJ1-5; 11 bases are shared with TRBD1. CDR1 is MNHNY and CDR2 is SVGAGI in the germline V gene (reference sequence). The CDR3 length is 15 residues. V trimming: 2 bases; J trimming: 6 bases; junction bases outside the gene matches: 3. The CDR3 nucleotides read TGTGCCAGCAGTTACCGGACAGGGGGCGGTCAGCCCCAGCATTTT. It is translated as CASSYRTGGGQPQHF.